Many counts were recorded for the clone carrying this T cell receptor beta chain. This specimen comes from a study of T cells in Graves' hyperthyroidism and ophthalmopathy. Trimming cost V 6 bases and J 3 bases; bases outside gene matches: 1. The CDR3 is 12 amino acids. There were TCR beta CDR3 regions amplified from RNA transcripts. An initial round of RT-PCR targeting the TCR CDR3 relied on the HTBI primer set. MiXCR was run by TCRdb on the multiplex PCR reads, yielding one entry per CDR3 protein. The sample lists about 290,000 distinct CDR3 sequences, 13% to 15% seen once, with more than 30% in the top ten.

This sequence was found in a woman aged 45-60 years with Graves' hyperthyroidism that later progressed to Graves' ophthalmopathy. The sequenced sample was blood. The V gene is TRBV12-3 or TRBV12-4, the J gene TRBJ1-2; 7 bases agree with TRBD1. CDR3 DNA sequence: TGTGCCAGCAGAGGGGGCGACTATGGCTACACCTTC. This codes for CASRGGDYGYTF.